This TCR beta chain was retrieved from a study of regulatory dendritic cells for organ transplantation. Germline CDR1 is MNHEY and CDR2 is SVGAGI. The ends were cut back, 6 bases at V and 3 bases at J, with 17 bases in the middle. The CDR3 length is 15 residues. This table comes from immunoSEQ multiplex PCR, and its TCRdb copy is limited to in-frame clones, with some not included. The repertoire holds some 10,000 clones, with more than 55% as singletons. The clonotype originates from a human donor in good health. The chain recombines TRBV6-5 with TRBJ1-2; D call uncertain. Input material: memory CD8+ T cells from blood. Subset in this sample: CD45RO+ memory T cells. CDR3 in DNA: TGTGCCAGCAGAACGGCGAGGCGAAGTGACTATGGCTACACCTTC. It specifies CASRTARRSDYGYTF.